This TCR beta chain comes out of a study of blood T cell repertoires in COVID-19. About the research overall: Samples taken during acute and convalescent COVID-19 were collected in the United States, Italy and Spain. Sample material is recorded as cDNA or gDNA derived from T cells, B-cell-depleted T cells, or PBMCs.

In the authors' workflow: Reference gene primer amplification gave nucleated cell count estimates. Some clones are missing from TCRdb's copy, which holds only in-frame ones; the method was immunoSEQ multiplex PCR. V and J calls and clone size are given by that table; D and trimming were obtained from the DNA. The sample includes about 9,900 clones, about 81% of them seen just once. Germline CDR1 is MNHEY and CDR2 is SMNVEV (reference sequence). Trimming took off 6 bases at V and 5 bases at J, with 13 bases between the two ends. The CDR3 sequence is 13 residues long. The receptor comes from a man in his 60s with active COVID-19. The chain uses TRBV27 and TRBJ2-5; D possibly corresponds to TRBD2 (6 bases). The source material was peripheral blood. CDR3 amino acids: CASSPTGGETQYF. The DNA for the CDR3 is TGTGCCAGCAGCCCTACCGGAGGGGAGACCCAGTACTTC.